These 14 T cell receptor beta chains were all obtained from the same sample, sequenced in a study of T-cell memory formation after mild COVID-19. TCRdb re-called the 5' RACE reads through MiXCR, storing one row per CDR3 protein. The data show hundreds of thousands of distinct CDR3 sequences, with under 20% seen just once and 20% to 25% held by the top ten. The sequenced material came from PBMCs or a T cell subset sorted from them (not recorded which). The receptor set was obtained from a man between 18 and 29 years old who had mild COVID-19 (a few samples of this study predate the infection). Cell type and time point are not known.

The chain combines TRBV7-9 with TRBJ2-3; TRBD2 matches 12 bases. The V gene end was trimmed by 6 bases and the J gene end by 6 bases; junction bases not matched to a gene: 10. The CDR3 has 16 amino acids. Germline CDR1 reads SEHNR; CDR2 reads FQNEAQ (reference sequence). The CDR3 region is CASRPPTSGGADTQYF. Written as DNA, the CDR3 is TGTGCCAGCAGACCCCCGACTAGCGGGGGAGCTGATACGCAGTATTTT.

This rearrangement joins TRBV5-4 to TRBJ2-7, with TRBD1 matching over 10 bases. This CDR3 has 14 amino acids. V lost 7 bases and J lost 6; bases outside the gene matches: 10. Looked up from germline, CDR1 is SGHNT and CDR2 is YYREEE (reference sequence). CDR3 bases: TGTGCCAGCGAAAAGGGACAGGGGTTAGGCGAGCAGTACTTC. This codes for CASEKGQGLGEQYF. Drawing the rest from reference TRBV5-4 and TRBJ2-7, the complete variable domain is ETGVTQSPTHLIKTRGQQVTLRCSSQSGHNTVSWYQQALGQGPQFIFQYYREEENGRGNFPPRFSGLQFPNYSSELNVNALELDDSALYLCASEKGQGLGEQYFGPGTRLTVT.

This rearrangement joins TRBV7-2 to TRBJ1-4; D not certain. CDR3 length: 12 residues. V was cut by 5 bases and J by 6 bases, with 7 bases left in between. CDR1 and CDR2 (germline): SGHTA, FQGNSA. DNA of the CDR3: TGTGCCAGCAGCGGCCCTCATGAAAAACTGTTTTTT. Protein sequence: CASSGPHEKLFF.

This clonotype has at least ten counts. This sequence joins TRBV7-6 and TRBJ2-5, with 10 positions matching TRBD1. Germline V lookup: CDR1 SGHVS, CDR2 FNYEAQ. This CDR3 has 13 amino acids. After removal of 5 bases from V and 5 bases from J, the junction contained 2 bases not matched to a gene. The CDR3 nucleotides are TGTGCCAGCAGCCGGACAGGGGGTGAGACCCAGTACTTC. This translates into CASSRTGGETQYF. The full variable domain, its missing parts supplied by reference TRBV7-6 and TRBJ2-5, is GAGVSQSPRYKVTKRGQDVALRCDPISGHVSLYWYRQALGQGPEFLTYFNYEAQQDKSGLPNDRFSAERPEGSISTLTIQRTEQRDSAMYRCASSRTGGETQYFGPGTRLLVL.

The chain recombines TRBV7-2 with TRBJ1-5, with D maybe TRBD1 (6 bases). Trimming took off 3 bases at V and 8 bases at J, with 14 bases between the two ends. This CDR3 region has 14 residues. Per germline, CDR1 SGHTA and CDR2 FQGNSA. The CDR3 nucleotides read TGTGCCAGCAGCTTCGCAGGGGCGGACGAGCCCCAGCATTTT. This sequence encodes CASSFAGADEPQHF.

This clonotype was observed at least ten times. J is TRBJ1-2 and V is TRBV6-6; D is ambiguous. V was shortened by 1 base and J by 8 bases, with 5 bases between the two germline ends. CDR1 and CDR2 from the germline V gene are MNHNY and SVGAGI (reference sequence). The CDR3 consists of 11 residues. The CDR3 DNA follows: TGTGCCAGCAGTTACTACGGCGGCTACACCTTC. Its translation is CASSYYGGYTF.

In its sample, this clonotype was seen many times. V gene TRBV20-1 combines with J gene TRBJ2-5; D is perhaps TRBD2 (5 bases). Trimming stripped 3 bases from V and 2 bases from J, with 7 bases between. Looked up from germline, CDR1 is DFQATT and CDR2 is SNEGSKA (reference sequence). This CDR3 is 12 amino acids long. The CDR3 bases are TGCAGTGCTAGCAGCGGACAAGAGACCCAGTACTTC. It encodes CSASSGQETQYF.

In this sample, this clonotype turned up a few times. The chain links TRBV2 to TRBJ2-1, with a weak D call TRBD2 (6 bases). Germline V CDR1 and CDR2: SNHLY, FYNNEI. The V gene lost 4 bases and the J gene lost 8 bases, with 18 bases spanning the gap. The CDR3 is made up of 15 amino acids. CDR3 sequence (DNA): TGTGCCAGCAGTGTCCTAGCGCGGCTTTCCGATGAGCAGTTCTTC. This gives the protein CASSVLARLSDEQFF.

There are a few counts of this clonotype. This sequence joins TRBV6-8 and TRBJ2-7; possible D gene TRBD2, 7 bases. V was clipped by 2 bases and J by 0 bases, with 26 bases between them. Germline V gene lookup returns CDR1 MNHGY and CDR2 SAAAGT. CDR3 size: 20 residues. CDR3 residues: CASSYPTVRGRLGSSYEQYV. Here the CDR3 DNA reads TGTGCCAGCAGTTACCCCACCGTGCGGGGGCGACTCGGAAGCTCCTACGAGCAGTACGTC.

The rearrangement joins TRBV6-2 or TRBV6-3 to TRBJ1-5; D unclear. Per germline, CDR1 MNHEY and CDR2 SVGEGT. Trimming shortened V by 2 bases and J by 0 bases, and 5 bases separated the two germline ends. The CDR3 is 14 amino acids. CDR3 loop: CASSYQYSNQPQHF. The DNA for the CDR3 is TGTGCCAGCAGTTACCAGTATAGCAATCAGCCCCAGCATTTT.

This clonotype was found a few times. The V call is TRBV5-1, the J call TRBJ2-5; TRBD1 might be the D (5 bases). V gave up 0 bases and J gave up 1 base, with 7 bases separating them. The CDR3 contains 14 residues. CDR1 SGHRS and CDR2 YFSETQ come from the germline V gene. The CDR3: CASSLEGIQETQYF. CDR3 DNA sequence: TGCGCCAGCAGCTTGGAGGGGATCCAAGAGACCCAGTACTTC.

The chain uses TRBV12-3 or TRBV12-4 and TRBJ2-5, with D possibly matching TRBD1 (7 bases). The V and J ends lost 3 bases and 4 bases respectively, with 24 bases between them. CDR3 length: 18 residues. This CDR3 is CASSFRTGLWGAGETQYF. CDR3 sequence (DNA): TGTGCCAGCAGTTTCAGGACAGGCTTGTGGGGGGCGGGAGAGACCCAGTACTTC.

This clonotype was detected only a few times. The chain carries TRBV7-2 and TRBJ2-3; D call uncertain. The CDR3 has 14 amino acids. Trimming shortened V by 2 bases and J by 4 bases, and 10 bases separated the two germline ends. CDR1 SGHTA and CDR2 FQGNSA come from the germline V gene. This chain's CDR3 is CASSLQWRPDTQYF. In DNA, the CDR3 is TGTGCCAGCAGCTTACAATGGCGACCAGATACGCAGTATTTT. Complete variable domain (other parts from reference TRBV7-2 and TRBJ2-3): GAGVSQSPSNKVTEKGKDVELRCDPISGHTALYWYRQSLGQGLEFLIYFQGNSAPDKSGLPSDRFSAERTGGSVSTLTIQRTQQEDSAVYLCASSLQWRPDTQYFGPGTRLTVL.

The chain recombines TRBV4-2 with TRBJ2-3; 12 nucleotides match TRBD2. CDR1 and CDR2 (germline): LGHNA, YNFKEQ. This CDR3 has 16 residues. J lost 9 bases, V lost 0 bases, and 7 bases had no gene match. CDR3 in DNA: TGTGCCAGCAGCCAAGATAATACTAGCGGGGGGCGGACGCAGTATTTT. Amino acid sequence: CASSQDNTSGGRTQYF.